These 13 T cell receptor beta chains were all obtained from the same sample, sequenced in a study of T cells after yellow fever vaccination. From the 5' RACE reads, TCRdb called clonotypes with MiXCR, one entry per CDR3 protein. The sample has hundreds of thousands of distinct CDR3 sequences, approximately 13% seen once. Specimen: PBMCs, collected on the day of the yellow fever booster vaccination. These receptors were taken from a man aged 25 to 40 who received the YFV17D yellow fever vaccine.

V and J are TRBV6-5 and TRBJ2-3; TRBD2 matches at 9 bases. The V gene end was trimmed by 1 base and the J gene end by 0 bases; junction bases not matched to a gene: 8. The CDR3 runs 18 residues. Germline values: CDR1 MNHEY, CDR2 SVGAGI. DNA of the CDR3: TGTGCCAGCAGTTACTTTCTCATTAGCGGGAGCAGCACAGATACGCAGTATTTT. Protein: CASSYFLISGSSTDTQYF.

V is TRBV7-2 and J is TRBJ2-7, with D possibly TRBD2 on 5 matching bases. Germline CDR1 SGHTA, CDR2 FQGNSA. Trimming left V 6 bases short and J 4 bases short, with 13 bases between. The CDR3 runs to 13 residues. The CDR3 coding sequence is TGTGCCAGCAGGCCGGGGTTTGGGTACGAGCAGTACTTC. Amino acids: CASRPGFGYEQYF.

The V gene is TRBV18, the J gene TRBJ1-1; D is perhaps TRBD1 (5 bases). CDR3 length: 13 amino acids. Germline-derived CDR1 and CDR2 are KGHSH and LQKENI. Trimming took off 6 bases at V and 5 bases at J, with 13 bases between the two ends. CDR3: CASSGERGTEAFF. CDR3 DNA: TGTGCCAGCTCGGGGGAACGAGGAACTGAAGCTTTCTTT.

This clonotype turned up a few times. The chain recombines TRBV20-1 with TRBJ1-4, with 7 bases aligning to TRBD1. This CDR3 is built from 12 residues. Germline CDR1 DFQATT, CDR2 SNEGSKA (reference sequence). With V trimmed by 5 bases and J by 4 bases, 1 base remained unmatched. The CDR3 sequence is CSAWDSNEKLFF. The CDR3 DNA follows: TGCAGTGCTTGGGACAGTAATGAAAAACTGTTTTTT.

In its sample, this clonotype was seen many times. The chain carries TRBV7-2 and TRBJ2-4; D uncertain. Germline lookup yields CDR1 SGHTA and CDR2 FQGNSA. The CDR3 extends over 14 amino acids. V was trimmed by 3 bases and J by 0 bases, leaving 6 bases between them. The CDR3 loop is CASSFDLAKNIQYF. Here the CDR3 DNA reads TGTGCCAGCAGCTTTGATCTAGCCAAAAACATTCAGTACTTC.

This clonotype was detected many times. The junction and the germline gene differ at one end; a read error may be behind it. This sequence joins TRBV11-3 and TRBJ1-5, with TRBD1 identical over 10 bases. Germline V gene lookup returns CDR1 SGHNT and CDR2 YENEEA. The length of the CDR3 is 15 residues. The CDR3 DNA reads TGTGCCAGCAGCTTAGAGACAGGGGGCAACCAGCCCCAGCATTTT. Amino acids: CASSLETGGNQPQHF.

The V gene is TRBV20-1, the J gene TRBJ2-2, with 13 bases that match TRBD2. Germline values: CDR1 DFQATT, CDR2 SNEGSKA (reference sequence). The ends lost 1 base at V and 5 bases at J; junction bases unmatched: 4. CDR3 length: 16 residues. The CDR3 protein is CSARGGLAGRTGELFF. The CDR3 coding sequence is TGCAGTGCTAGAGGGGGACTAGCGGGACGGACCGGGGAGCTGTTTTTT.

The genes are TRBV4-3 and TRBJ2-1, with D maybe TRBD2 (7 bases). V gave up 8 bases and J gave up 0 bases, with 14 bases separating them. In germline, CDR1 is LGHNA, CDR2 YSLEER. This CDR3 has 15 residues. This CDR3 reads CASGGGESSYNEQFF. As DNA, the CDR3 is TGCGCCAGCGGGGGGGGCGAGAGCTCCTACAATGAGCAGTTCTTC.

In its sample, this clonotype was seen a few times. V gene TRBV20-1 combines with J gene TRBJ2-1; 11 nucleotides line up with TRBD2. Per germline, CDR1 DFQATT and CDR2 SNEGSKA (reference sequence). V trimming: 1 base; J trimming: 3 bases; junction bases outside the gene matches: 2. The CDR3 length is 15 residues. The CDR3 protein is CSARVSGRVYNEQFF. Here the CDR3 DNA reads TGCAGTGCTAGAGTTAGCGGGAGGGTCTACAATGAGCAGTTCTTC.

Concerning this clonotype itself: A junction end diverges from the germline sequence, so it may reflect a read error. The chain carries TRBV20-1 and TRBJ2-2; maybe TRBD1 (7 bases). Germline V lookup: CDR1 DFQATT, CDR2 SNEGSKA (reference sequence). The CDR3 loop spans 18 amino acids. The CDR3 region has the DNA TGCAATGCTAGAGATGGGGGGATGACAGGGCTAGGTACCGGGGAGCTGTTTTTT. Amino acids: CNARDGGMTGLGTGELFF.

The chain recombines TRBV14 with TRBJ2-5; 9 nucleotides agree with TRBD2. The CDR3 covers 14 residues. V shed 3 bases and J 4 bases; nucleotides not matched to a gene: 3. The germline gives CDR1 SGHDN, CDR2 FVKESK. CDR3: CASSHSGRRETQYF. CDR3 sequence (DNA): TGTGCCAGCAGCCATAGCGGGAGAAGAGAGACCCAGTACTTC.

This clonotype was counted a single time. The CDR3 protein is CASSQVWGASYEQYF. The CDR3 DNA follows: TGTGCCAGCAGCCAAGTTTGGGGGGCATCCTACGAGCAGTACTTC. V usage is TRBV4-2 and J usage is TRBJ2-7; possibly TRBD1 or TRBD2 for D (6 bases each). CDR1 and CDR2 from the germline V gene are LGHNA and YNFKEQ. V shed 1 base and J shed 1 base, with 11 bases lying between them. The CDR3 totals 15 residues.

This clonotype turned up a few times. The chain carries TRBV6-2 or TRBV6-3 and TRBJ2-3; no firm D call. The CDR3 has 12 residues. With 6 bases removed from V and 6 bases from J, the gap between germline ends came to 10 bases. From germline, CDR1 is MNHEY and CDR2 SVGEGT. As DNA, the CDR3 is TGTGCCAGCAGCTTGACTCCCGATACGCAGTATTTT. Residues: CASSLTPDTQYF.